The T cell receptor (beta chain) described here comes from a study of T-cell memory formation after mild COVID-19. Overall study context: Among the donors, TCR clusters were largely specific to each donor.

Notes on this clonotype: Its antigen is not identified.

Constant-segment primers served in 5'RACE that generated TCR alpha and TCR beta cDNA libraries bearing sample barcodes and UMIs. A single record per CDR3 protein comes from TCRdb applying MiXCR to the 5' RACE reads. The repertoire holds about 68,000 distinct CDR3 sequences, with over 15% as singletons. V gave up 5 bases and J gave up 2 bases; unmatched junction bases: 4. The CDR3 is 15 residues long. Per germline, CDR1 KGHDR and CDR2 SFDVKD. Broader study findings: The pre-infection memory compartment contained some responding clones, suggesting cross-reactive memory joined. CD4/CD8 balance characterized clones contracting day 15 to 85, and CD4+ skew characterized later expanders.

The sequenced sample consisted of PBMCs or a T cell subset sorted from them (not recorded which). The V and J genes are TRBV24-1 and TRBJ2-3, with 9 bases lining up with TRBD2. The receptor was derived from an adult woman who had mild COVID-19 (a few samples of this study predate the infection). Cell type and time point are not known. The CDR3 spells CATSGTSVDTDTQYF. The CDR3 region has the DNA TGTGCCACCAGTGGGACTAGCGTTGACACAGATACGCAGTATTTT.